Listed below are T cell receptor beta chains from one sample, sequenced in a study of vaccination and CD4 T cells after COVID-19. Using its own MiXCR run on the PCR reads, TCRdb lists one record per CDR3 protein. The sample contains some 6,500 distinct CDR3 sequences, about 30% of which appear only once. Antigens of these TCRs are unknown. The material sequenced was CD4+ T cells from blood, cultured in vitro. The origin of the receptors is a human donor in good health. CDR3s include the opening cysteine and the closing phenylalanine or tryptophan. Each record gives: clone size, J gene, D gene, V gene, CDR3 length, CDR3 protein, CDR3 DNA. A D gene is named only where the DNA matches it firmly. Only some rows state a clone size, as once, few, many or a class for expanded clones.

size: few; J: TRBJ1-1; D: NA; V: TRBV30; length: 12; CDR3: CAWSVEFFEAFF; DNA: TGTGCCTGGAGTGTAGAATTCTTTGAAGCTTTCTTT
size: NA; J: TRBJ1-2; D: NA; V: TRBV2; length: 12; CDR3: CASSVSNYGYTF; DNA: TGTGCCAGCAGTGTCTCTAACTATGGCTACACCTTC
size: few; J: TRBJ1-1; D: NA; V: TRBV7-3; length: 16; CDR3: CASSLGDLRGNTEAFF; DNA: TGTGCCAGCAGCTTAGGGGACCTTAGGGGCAACACTGAAGCTTTCTTT
size: NA; J: TRBJ2-1; D: NA; V: TRBV9; length: 15; CDR3: CASSMSLRSYNEQFF; DNA: TGTGCCAGCAGCATGAGCCTTCGCTCCTACAATGAGCAGTTCTTC
size: NA; J: TRBJ2-2; D: NA; V: TRBV20-1; length: 14; CDR3: CSAAGLLNTGELFF; DNA: TGCAGTGCCGCGGGACTGCTGAACACCGGGGAGCTGTTTTTT
size: few; J: TRBJ1-5; D: NA; V: TRBV6-2/TRBV6-3; length: 13; CDR3: CASRTVGGQPQHF; DNA: TGTGCCAGCCGGACGGTGGGGGGTCAGCCCCAGCATTTT
size: NA; J: TRBJ2-7; D: NA; V: TRBV4-1; length: 14; CDR3: CASSHEETGREQYF; DNA: TGCGCCAGCAGCCATGAGGAGACAGGTCGGGAGCAGTACTTC
size: NA; J: TRBJ1-2; D: NA; V: TRBV6-1; length: 15; CDR3: CASSEAWGGGYGYTF; DNA: TGTGCCAGCAGTGAAGCGTGGGGAGGGGGCTATGGCTACACCTTC
size: NA; J: TRBJ1-6; D: TRBD1; V: TRBV7-9; length: 13; CDR3: CASSLRTGQTLHF; DNA: TGTGCCAGCAGCTTAAGGACAGGGCAGACCCTCCACTTT
size: NA; J: TRBJ1-1; D: NA; V: TRBV7-9; length: 14; CDR3: CASRLRKGRTEAFF; DNA: TGTGCCAGCAGGTTGAGGAAGGGGCGCACTGAAGCTTTCTTT
size: few; J: TRBJ2-3; D: NA; V: TRBV2; length: 11; CDR3: CAIRTADTQYF; DNA: TGTGCCATCCGGACTGCAGATACGCAGTATTTT
size: few; J: TRBJ1-2; D: NA; V: TRBV19; length: 11; CDR3: CASTGRGGYTF; DNA: TGTGCCAGTACTGGAAGGGGTGGCTACACCTTC
size: once; J: TRBJ1-1; D: NA; V: TRBV12-3/TRBV12-4; length: 14; CDR3: CASSLGNMNTEAFF; DNA: TGTGCCAGCAGCCTCGGTAACATGAACACTGAAGCTTTCTTT
size: NA; J: TRBJ1-2; D: NA; V: TRBV6-2/TRBV6-3; length: 12; CDR3: CASSYRNYGYTF; DNA: TGTGCCAGCAGTTACAGGAACTATGGCTACACCTTC
size: few; J: TRBJ2-7; D: TRBD1; V: TRBV6-5; length: 14; CDR3: CAAVLGTGSYEQYF; DNA: TGTGCCGCAGTTCTGGGGACAGGGTCCTACGAGCAGTACTTC
size: NA; J: TRBJ1-1; D: NA; V: TRBV29-1; length: 14; CDR3: CSVERGGGNTEAFF; DNA: TGCAGCGTTGAACGCGGGGGGGGGAACACTGAAGCTTTCTTT
size: NA; J: TRBJ1-5; D: NA; V: TRBV6-5; length: 16; CDR3: CASSYSKGQGNQPQHF; DNA: TGTGCCAGCAGTTACTCGAAGGGGCAGGGCAATCAGCCCCAGCATTTT
size: few; J: TRBJ1-5; D: NA; V: TRBV5-4; length: 16; CDR3: CASSLAPGGGVEELHF; DNA: TGTGCCAGCAGCTTAGCCCCCGGTGGGGGGGTCGAGGAACTACATTTT
size: few; J: TRBJ1-5; D: NA; V: TRBV27; length: 16; CDR3: CASSSLWANSNQPQHF; DNA: TGTGCCAGCAGTTCCCTATGGGCGAATAGCAATCAGCCCCAGCATTTT
size: NA; J: TRBJ1-1; D: NA; V: TRBV7-2; length: 16; CDR3: CASSYTGGPAVTEAFF; DNA: TGTGCCAGCAGCTACACGGGGGGGCCCGCGGTCACTGAAGCTTTCTTT
size: NA; J: TRBJ1-6; D: NA; V: TRBV7-2; length: 16; CDR3: CASSFQEQYLNSPLHF; DNA: TGTGCCAGCAGCTTCCAGGAGCAATATTTGAATTCACCCCTCCACTTT
size: few; J: TRBJ1-2; D: TRBD1; V: TRBV7-9; length: 15; CDR3: CASSLDPGQVGGYTF; DNA: TGTGCCAGCAGCTTAGACCCGGGACAGGTCGGTGGCTACACCTTC
size: NA; J: TRBJ1-2; D: TRBD1; V: TRBV5-8; length: 14; CDR3: CASSSDRGAAGYTF; DNA: TGTGCCAGCAGCTCGGACAGGGGCGCGGCTGGCTACACCTTC
size: NA; J: TRBJ1-1; D: TRBD1; V: TRBV20-1; length: 15; CDR3: CSAPSGTGGSTEAFF; DNA: TGCAGTGCTCCTTCCGGGACAGGGGGGAGCACTGAAGCTTTCTTT
size: few; J: TRBJ1-5; D: NA; V: TRBV19; length: 15; CDR3: CASSMVGLTQQPQHF; DNA: TGTGCCAGTAGTATGGTTGGGCTTACCCAACAGCCCCAGCATTTT
size: NA; J: TRBJ2-7; D: NA; V: TRBV9; length: 15; CDR3: CASSPGQLSSYEQYF; DNA: TGTGCCAGCAGCCCTGGACAGTTGAGCTCCTACGAGCAGTACTTC
size: medium-sized; J: TRBJ1-5; D: NA; V: TRBV6-1; length: 14; CDR3: CASRDGGSNQPQHF; DNA: TGTGCCAGCAGGGACGGAGGTAGCAATCAGCCCCAGCATTTT
size: NA; J: TRBJ1-1; D: TRBD1; V: TRBV7-9; length: 12; CDR3: CASSTEDRSAFF; DNA: TGTGCCAGCAGCACAGAGGACAGGTCAGCTTTCTTT
size: few; J: TRBJ1-2; D: NA; V: TRBV7-3; length: 13; CDR3: CASSLAPGQGYTF; DNA: TGTGCCAGCAGCCTCGCCCCGGGGCAAGGCTACACCTTC
size: few; J: TRBJ2-5; D: TRBD2; V: TRBV7-8; length: 13; CDR3: CASIASSGGTQYF; DNA: TGTGCCAGCATAGCGTCCAGCGGGGGGACCCAGTACTTC
size: NA; J: TRBJ1-5; D: NA; V: TRBV7-9; length: 16; CDR3: CASSIFPGTADQPQHF; DNA: TGTGCCAGCAGCATATTTCCCGGGACCGCAGATCAGCCCCAGCATTTT
size: NA; J: TRBJ2-2; D: TRBD2; V: TRBV6-4; length: 17; CDR3: CASNRTSGGPHTGELFF; DNA: TGTGCCAGCAATAGGACTAGCGGGGGGCCCCACACCGGGGAGCTGTTTTTT
size: NA; J: TRBJ2-7; D: NA; V: TRBV19; length: 12; CDR3: CASSSGGNEQYF; DNA: TGTGCCAGTAGTAGTGGTGGAAACGAGCAGTACTTC
size: few; J: TRBJ2-7; D: TRBD1; V: TRBV11-2; length: 16; CDR3: CASSFVPGQLGDEQYF; DNA: TGTGCCAGCAGCTTCGTCCCGGGACAGCTTGGTGACGAGCAGTACTTC
size: few; J: TRBJ2-3; D: TRBD2; V: TRBV6-5; length: 15; CDR3: CASSFGGIYTDTQYF; DNA: TGTGCCAGCAGTTTCGGGGGGATATACACAGATACGCAGTATTTT
size: NA; J: TRBJ1-4; D: NA; V: TRBV27; length: 16; CDR3: CASSPVTGPLLGKLFF; DNA: TGTGCCAGCAGTCCCGTAACAGGCCCTCTTCTCGGAAAACTGTTTTTT
size: medium-sized; J: TRBJ1-3; D: TRBD1; V: TRBV15; length: 15; CDR3: CATSTTGGSGNTIYF; DNA: TGTGCCACCAGCACGACAGGGGGGTCTGGAAACACCATATATTTT
size: NA; J: TRBJ1-1; D: NA; V: TRBV7-8; length: 15; CDR3: CASTNQRTAATEAFF; DNA: TGTGCCAGCACCAACCAAAGGACCGCGGCCACTGAAGCTTTCTTT
size: medium-sized; J: TRBJ1-5; D: TRBD1; V: TRBV20-1; length: 13; CDR3: CSAGTGGIQPQHF; DNA: TGCAGTGCAGGGACAGGGGGGATTCAGCCCCAGCATTTT
size: NA; J: TRBJ1-1; D: NA; V: TRBV19; length: 12; CDR3: CASRNRRLKAFF; DNA: TGTGCCAGTAGAAATAGACGGTTAAAAGCTTTCTTT
size: medium-sized; J: TRBJ1-1; D: TRBD1; V: TRBV27; length: 16; CDR3: CASTPGQGDMNTEAFF; DNA: TGTGCCAGCACACCGGGACAGGGTGACATGAACACTGAAGCTTTCTTT
size: NA; J: TRBJ1-1; D: NA; V: TRBV2; length: 13; CDR3: CASSADANTEAFF; DNA: TGTGCCAGCAGCGCAGATGCCAACACTGAAGCTTTCTTT